The 22 T cell receptor beta chains below all came from one sample that was sequenced in a study of T-cell memory formation after mild COVID-19. TCRdb fed the 5' RACE reads into MiXCR, producing one record per CDR3 protein. The sample shows about 180,000 distinct CDR3 sequences, roughly 17% of them seen only once. The material sequenced was PBMCs or a T cell subset sorted from them (not recorded which). Source of these receptors: an adult woman who had mild COVID-19 (a few samples of this study predate the infection). Cell type and time point are not known.

This chain uses TRBV24-1 with TRBJ2-6, with a tentative D call TRBD2 (5 bases). V gave up 8 bases and J gave up 2 bases, with 12 bases separating them. This CDR3 is 15 amino acids long. CDR1 is KGHDR and CDR2 is SFDVKD in the germline V gene. CDR3 sequence reads: CATTLRGTGANVLTF. Here the CDR3 DNA reads TGTGCCACCACCCTCCGGGGAACTGGGGCCAACGTCCTGACTTTC.

This clonotype was recorded a few times. The V call is TRBV3-1, the J call TRBJ2-7; D is ambiguous. Germline loops: CDR1 LGHDT, CDR2 YNNKEL (reference sequence). This CDR3 region has 13 residues. Deletions cut 1 base from V and 3 bases from J, with 7 bases between. The CDR3 loop is CASSQVLNYEQYF. The CDR3 DNA is TGTGCCAGCAGCCAAGTTCTCAACTACGAGCAGTACTTC.

This clonotype was detected only a few times. This chain joins TRBV3-1 and TRBJ2-1, with TRBD2 identical over 7 bases. Trimming at V came to 0 bases and at J to 10 bases, leaving 6 bases not matched to a gene. This CDR3 is 14 amino acids long. Germline-derived CDR1 and CDR2 are LGHDT and YNNKEL (reference sequence). The CDR3 loop reads CASSQEGTMREQFF. DNA for the CDR3: TGTGCCAGCAGCCAAGAAGGGACTATGCGGGAGCAGTTCTTC.

Only a few counts were recorded for this clonotype. The genes are TRBV12-3 or TRBV12-4 and TRBJ1-4; D unclear. Trimming pared 5 bases from V and 0 bases from J, leaving 4 bases between. This CDR3 has 13 residues. In DNA form, the CDR3 reads TGTGCCAGCAGTAGGTCAACTAATGAAAAACTGTTTTTT. Its translation is CASSRSTNEKLFF.

The rearrangement links TRBV5-1 to TRBJ2-1; 8 bases map to TRBD1. The CDR3 is 14 amino acids. The trim removed 4 bases at V and 7 bases at J, leaving 7 bases unmatched. Germline V CDR1 and CDR2: SGHRS, YFSETQ. The chain's CDR3 is CASSLRTGLNEQFF. CDR3 nucleotide sequence: TGCGCCAGCAGCCTGCGGACAGGGTTGAATGAGCAGTTCTTC.

The V call is TRBV5-1, the J call TRBJ2-5; D gene uncertain. The V gene's germline CDR1 is SGHRS and CDR2 YFSETQ. The V and J ends lost 1 base and 4 bases respectively, with 14 bases between them. There are 15 residues in the CDR3. Here the CDR3 DNA reads TGCGCCAGCAGCTTGTGGGCGGCAGCCGGAGAGACCCAGTACTTC. Its protein is CASSLWAAAGETQYF.

This clonotype showed up just a few times. The chain is built from TRBV5-4 and TRBJ2-7; 10 bases align to TRBD1. Germline V CDR1 and CDR2: SGHNT, YYREEE (reference sequence). Trimming took 5 bases from V and 5 from J; bases not matched to a gene: 10. The CDR3 is made up of 15 amino acids. The CDR3: CASSSDRDRGHEQYF. The CDR3 bases are TGTGCCAGCAGTTCAGACCGGGACAGGGGCCACGAGCAGTACTTC.

V and J are TRBV25-1 and TRBJ1-1, with D maybe TRBD1 (5 bases). This CDR3 contains 12 residues. V lost 1 base and J lost 10, with 10 bases in between. Germline V gene data show CDR1 as MGHDK and CDR2 as SYGVNS. CDR3: CASSESWGGAFF. The CDR3 region has the DNA TGTGCCAGCAGTGAATCTTGGGGGGGAGCTTTCTTT.

This chain uses TRBV28 with TRBJ2-7; a possible D gene is TRBD1 (6 bases). The CDR3 sequence is 13 residues long. Trimming took 10 bases from V and 5 from J, leaving 18 bases between them. Germline V lookup: CDR1 MDHEN, CDR2 SYDVKM. Here the CDR3 DNA reads TGTGCCATAGGGCGAGGGGGTGGTCACGAGCAGTACTTC. As protein: CAIGRGGGHEQYF. Full variable domain (missing parts from reference TRBV28 and TRBJ2-7): DVKVTQSSRYLVKRTGEKVFLECVQDMDHENMFWYRQDPGLGLRLIYFSYDVKMKEKGDIPEGYSVSREKKERFSLILESASTNQTSMYLCAIGRGGGHEQYFGPGTRLTVT.

The V gene is TRBV12-3 or TRBV12-4, the J gene TRBJ1-1; possible D gene TRBD1, 5 bases. This CDR3 has 13 residues. V was pared by 7 bases and J by 11 bases, with 20 bases between. The CDR3 coding sequence is TGTGCCAGCACCCGGGGCCAGCCAATTGTGGCTTTCTTT. Its protein is CASTRGQPIVAFF.

The V and J genes are TRBV14 and TRBJ2-1; D possibly matches TRBD1 or TRBD2 (5 bases each). Germline loops: CDR1 SGHDN, CDR2 FVKESK. The CDR3 runs to 17 residues. The V end lost 1 base, the J end lost 5 bases, and 18 bases lay between the germline ends. CDR3: CASSQAITGRSNNEQFF. The CDR3 region has the DNA TGTGCCAGCAGCCAAGCCATAACGGGGCGGAGCAACAATGAGCAGTTCTTC.

Only a few counts were recorded for this clonotype. This rearrangement joins TRBV6-6 to TRBJ1-1; 7 nucleotides line up with TRBD1. Germline trimming cut 0 bases from V and 8 bases from J; bases unmatched to any gene: 0. The CDR3 extends over 12 amino acids. CDR1 MNHNY and CDR2 SVGAGI come from the germline V gene (reference sequence). CDR3 sequence: CASSYSGGEAFF. The CDR3 DNA reads TGTGCCAGCAGTTACTCAGGGGGCGAAGCTTTCTTT.

This clonotype was observed at least ten times. The J gene is TRBJ2-1, the V gene TRBV5-5; D is undetermined. Germline loops: CDR1 SGHKS, CDR2 YYEKEE (reference sequence). The CDR3 has 16 residues. V was clipped by 0 bases and J by 1 base, with 11 bases between them. DNA for the CDR3: TGTGCCAGCAGCTTGGCCGCAGTTTATTCCTACAATGAGCAGTTCTTC. Protein: CASSLAAVYSYNEQFF.

The sample holds a few counts of this clonotype. The V and J genes are TRBV7-2 and TRBJ2-5; 11 nucleotides line up with TRBD2. Germline V gene sequence: CDR1 SGHTA, CDR2 FQGNSA. CDR3 size: 15 residues. With 5 bases clipped from V and 5 bases from J, the junction kept 7 bases outside the gene matches. The DNA of the CDR3 is TGTGCCAGCAGCCCCGGGACTAGCGGTATGGAGACCCAGTACTTC. This sequence encodes CASSPGTSGMETQYF.

The chain is built from TRBV7-2 and TRBJ1-5, with D uncertain. In germline, CDR1 is SGHTA, CDR2 FQGNSA. V lost 1 base and J lost 3, with 16 bases in between. The CDR3 length is 17 residues. The CDR3 sequence: CASSLEVVTAVNQPQHF. The CDR3 DNA reads as TGTGCCAGCAGCTTAGAGGTTGTTACGGCGGTCAATCAGCCCCAGCATTTT.

This clonotype appeared a few times. The chain is built from TRBV7-9 and TRBJ2-1; 12 positions match TRBD2. The CDR3 is made up of 15 amino acids. V was clipped by 7 bases and J by 8 bases; unmatched bases: 9. Germline CDR1 SEHNR, CDR2 FQNEAQ (reference sequence). The CDR3 reads CASTSGLAGGDEQFF. The CDR3 DNA sequence: TGTGCCAGCACCTCAGGCCTAGCGGGGGGGGATGAGCAGTTCTTC. The whole variable domain, filled in from reference TRBV7-9 and TRBJ2-1, reads DTGVSQNPRHKITKRGQNVTFRCDPISEHNRLYWYRQTLGQGPEFLTYFQNEAQLEKSRLLSDRFSAERPKGSFSTLEIQRTEQGDSAMYLCASTSGLAGGDEQFFGPGTRLTVL.

The V and J genes are TRBV12-3 or TRBV12-4 and TRBJ1-2; no reliable D call. The germline V and J ends were trimmed by 7 bases and 3 bases, with 15 bases remaining between them. The CDR3 is made up of 14 amino acids. The CDR3 nucleotides are TGTGCCAGCAACCAAAGCCCAGAATACTATGGCTACACCTTC. This sequence encodes CASNQSPEYYGYTF.

This chain uses TRBV20-1 with TRBJ2-2; 7 bases match TRBD2. V lost 0 bases and J lost 5; bases outside the gene matches: 9. Germline V gene lookup returns CDR1 DFQATT and CDR2 SNEGSKA (reference sequence). The CDR3 is made up of 16 amino acids. Here the CDR3 reads CSARDVAGRSTGELFF. In nucleotides, the CDR3 is TGCAGTGCTAGAGATGTAGCGGGTCGTTCGACCGGGGAGCTGTTTTTT.

The V call is TRBV15, the J call TRBJ2-1, with D possibly matching TRBD1 (7 bases). Per the germline V gene, CDR1 is LNHNV and CDR2 is YYDKDF (reference sequence). The CDR3 has 15 residues. The germline V and J ends were trimmed by 5 bases and 10 bases, with 21 bases remaining between them. CDR3 nucleotides: TGTGCCACCAGCCGCGGGACAGCTTCAAACCCCGAGCAGTTCTTC. This sequence encodes CATSRGTASNPEQFF.

This clonotype came up a few times. The chain employs TRBV7-9 and TRBJ2-5; D remains ambiguous. Trimming cost V 6 bases and J 4 bases, with 12 bases left between them. CDR1 and CDR2 (germline): SEHNR, FQNEAQ (reference sequence). This CDR3 region has 13 residues. As DNA, the CDR3 is TGTGCCAGCAGGGTGGGCCAGTCAGAGACCCAGTACTTC. Amino acid sequence: CASRVGQSETQYF.

The rearrangement uses TRBV5-1 and TRBJ1-4; weak D call: TRBD1 (5 bases). This CDR3 is 18 amino acids long. Germline CDR1 is SGHRS and CDR2 is YFSETQ. Trimming removed 3 bases from V and 7 bases from J, with 25 bases in between. CDR3 loop: CASSSTVLAIQRIEKLFF. In DNA, the CDR3 is TGCGCCAGCAGCTCGACAGTTTTGGCTATCCAACGAATTGAAAAACTGTTTTTT.

This chain joins TRBV7-2 and TRBJ2-1, with 13 bases fitting TRBD2. The CDR3 runs 17 residues. The J segment lost 7 bases and the V segment lost 0 bases, leaving 6 bases of the junction unmatched. The germline CDR1 and CDR2 sequences are SGHTA and FQGNSA. The CDR3 nucleotides are TGTGCCAGCAGCTTAGCGGGACTAGCGGGAAATCCTAATGAGCAGTTCTTC. This translates into CASSLAGLAGNPNEQFF.